The T cell receptor (beta chain) under discussion was sequenced for a study of CD4 and CD8 cells across lung adenocarcinoma regions. Germline values: CDR1 MNHNS, CDR2 SASEGT. This CDR3 has 14 residues. TCRdb fed the PCR reads into MiXCR, producing one record per CDR3 protein. The sample consists of about 18,000 distinct CDR3 sequences, 50% of them appearing once. Donors had localized lung adenocarcinoma, a non-small cell lung cancer. This clonotype appeared a single time. The TCR originated in a male donor with lung adenocarcinoma. The CD4 and CD8 labels of this study may be unreliable. What was sequenced was CD8+ T cells from the margin of a lung tumor. The chain joins TRBV6-1 to TRBJ2-5; no definite D call. The tail of the sequence fits TRBJ2-7 better, so the J call may be wrong. CDR3 DNA: TGTGCCAGCAGTGATGGCGAGCCCGACTACGAGCAGTACTTC. Translating it yields CASSDGEPDYEQYF.